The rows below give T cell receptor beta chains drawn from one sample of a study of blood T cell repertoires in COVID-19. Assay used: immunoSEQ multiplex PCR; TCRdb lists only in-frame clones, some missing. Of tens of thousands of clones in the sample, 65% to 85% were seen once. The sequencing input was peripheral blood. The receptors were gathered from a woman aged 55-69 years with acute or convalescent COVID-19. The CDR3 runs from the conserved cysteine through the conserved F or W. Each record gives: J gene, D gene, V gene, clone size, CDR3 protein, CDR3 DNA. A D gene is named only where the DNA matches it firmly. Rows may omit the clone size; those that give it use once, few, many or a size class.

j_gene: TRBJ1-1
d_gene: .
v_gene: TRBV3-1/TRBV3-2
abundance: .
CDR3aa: CASSQDTRATEAFF
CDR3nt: TGTGCCAGCAGCCAAGACACCAGGGCCACTGAAGCTTTCTTT

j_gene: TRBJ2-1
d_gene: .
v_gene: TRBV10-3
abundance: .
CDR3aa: CAISESGGGRINEQFF
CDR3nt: TGTGCCATCAGTGAGTCGGGAGGGGGTCGGATAAATGAGCAGTTCTTC

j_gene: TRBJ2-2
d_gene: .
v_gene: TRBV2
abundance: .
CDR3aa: CASSTSSTGELFF
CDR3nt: TGTGCCAGCTCCACGAGTTCCACCGGGGAGCTGTTTTTT

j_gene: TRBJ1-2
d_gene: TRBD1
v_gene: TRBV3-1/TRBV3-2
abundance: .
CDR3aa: CASSQPFRDRAYGYTF
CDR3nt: TGTGCCAGCAGCCAACCCTTCCGGGACAGGGCGTATGGCTACACCTTC

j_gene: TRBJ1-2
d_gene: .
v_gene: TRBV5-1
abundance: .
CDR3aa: CASSLDNPRDGYTF
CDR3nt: TGCGCCAGCAGCTTGGACAATCCGAGGGATGGCTACACCTTC

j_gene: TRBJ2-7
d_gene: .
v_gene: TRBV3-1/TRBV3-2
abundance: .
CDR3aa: CASSQWRGDEQYF
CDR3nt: TGTGCCAGCAGCCAGTGGAGGGGTGACGAGCAGTACTTC

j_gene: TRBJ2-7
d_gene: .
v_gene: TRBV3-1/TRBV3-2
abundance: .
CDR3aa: CASSPSSYEQYF
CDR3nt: TGTGCCAGCAGCCCGAGCTCCTACGAGCAGTACTTC

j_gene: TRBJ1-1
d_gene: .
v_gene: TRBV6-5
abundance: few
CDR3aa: CASSTTGYTEAFF
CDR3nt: TGTGCCAGCAGCACTACAGGGTACACTGAAGCTTTCTTT

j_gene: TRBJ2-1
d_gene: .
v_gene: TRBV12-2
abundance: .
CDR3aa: CASRGWAGAYNEQFF
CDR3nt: TGTGCAAGTCGTGGGTGGGCGGGGGCGTACAATGAGCAGTTCTTC

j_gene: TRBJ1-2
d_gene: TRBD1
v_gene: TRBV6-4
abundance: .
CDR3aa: CASSESGQGARYGYTF
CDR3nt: TGTGCCAGCAGTGAATCTGGACAGGGGGCGCGCTATGGCTACACCTTC

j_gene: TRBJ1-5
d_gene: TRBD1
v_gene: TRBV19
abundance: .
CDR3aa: CASSMRGQGNSNQPQHF
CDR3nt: TGTGCCAGTAGTATGAGGGGGCAGGGGAATAGCAATCAGCCCCAGCATTTT

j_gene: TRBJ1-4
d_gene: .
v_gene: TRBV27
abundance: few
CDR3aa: CASRRMTVNEKLFF
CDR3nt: TGTGCCAGCAGACGGATGACAGTAAATGAAAAACTGTTTTTT

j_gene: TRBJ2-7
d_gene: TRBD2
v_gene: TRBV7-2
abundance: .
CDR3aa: CASSFPERDYSYEQYF
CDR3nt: TGTGCCAGCAGCTTCCCCGAGCGGGACTATTCCTACGAGCAGTACTTC

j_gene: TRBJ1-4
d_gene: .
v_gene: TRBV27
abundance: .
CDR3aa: CASSLSWANNEKLFF
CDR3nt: TGTGCCAGCAGTTTATCTTGGGCGAATAATGAAAAACTGTTTTTT

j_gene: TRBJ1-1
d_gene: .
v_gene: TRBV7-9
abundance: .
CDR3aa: CASSYTGQKNTEAFF
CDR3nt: TGTGCCAGCAGCTACACCGGACAGAAGAACACTGAAGCTTTCTTT

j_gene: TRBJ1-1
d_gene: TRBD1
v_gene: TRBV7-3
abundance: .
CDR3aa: CASSPGAGGSSEAFF
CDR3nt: TGTGCCAGCAGCCCCGGGGCAGGGGGCAGTTCTGAAGCTTTCTTT

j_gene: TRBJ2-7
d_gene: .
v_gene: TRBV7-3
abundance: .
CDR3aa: CASSLNRDAYEQYF
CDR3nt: TGTGCCAGCAGCTTAAACAGGGACGCCTACGAGCAGTACTTC

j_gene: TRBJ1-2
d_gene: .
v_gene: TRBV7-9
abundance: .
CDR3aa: CASSSPAWGRGGYTF
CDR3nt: TGTGCCAGCAGCTCCCCCGCTTGGGGCAGGGGTGGCTACACCTTC

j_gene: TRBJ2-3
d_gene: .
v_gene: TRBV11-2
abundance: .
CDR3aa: CASSLPLQVTDTQYF
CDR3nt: TGTGCCAGCAGCCTCCCACTACAGGTCACAGATACGCAGTATTTT

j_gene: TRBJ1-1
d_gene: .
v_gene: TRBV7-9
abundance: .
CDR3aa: CASSLATETEAFF
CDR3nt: TGTGCCAGCAGCTTAGCAACAGAGACTGAAGCTTTCTTT

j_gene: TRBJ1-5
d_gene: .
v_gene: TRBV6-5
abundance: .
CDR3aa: CASRETHGNQPQHF
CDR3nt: TGTGCCAGCAGGGAGACTCACGGCAATCAGCCCCAGCATTTT

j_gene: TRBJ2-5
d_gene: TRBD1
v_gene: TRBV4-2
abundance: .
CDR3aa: CASSPDRGRETQYF
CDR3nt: TGTGCCAGCAGCCCGGACAGGGGTCGAGAGACCCAGTACTTC

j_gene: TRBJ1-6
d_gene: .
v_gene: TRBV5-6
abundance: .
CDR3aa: CASSRTDGERALHF
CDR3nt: TGTGCCAGCAGCCGAACGGACGGGGAACGGGCCCTCCACTTT

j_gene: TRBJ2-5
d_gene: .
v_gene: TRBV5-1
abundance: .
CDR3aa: CASSLTLGGSQETQYF
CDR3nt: TGCGCCAGCAGCTTGACCCTAGGGGGATCCCAAGAGACCCAGTACTTC

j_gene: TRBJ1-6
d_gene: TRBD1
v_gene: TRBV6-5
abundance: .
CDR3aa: CASWDSRSYNSPLHF
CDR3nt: TGTGCCAGCTGGGACAGTCGCTCCTATAATTCACCCCTCCACTTT

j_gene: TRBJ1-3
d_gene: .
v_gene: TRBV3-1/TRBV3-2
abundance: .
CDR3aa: CASSRRREGWTAGNTIYF
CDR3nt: TGTGCCAGCAGCCGCCGTCGGGAAGGTTGGACGGCTGGAAACACCATATATTTT

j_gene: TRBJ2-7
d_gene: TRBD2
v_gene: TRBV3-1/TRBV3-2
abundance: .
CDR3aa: CASSQAGTRGRYEQYF
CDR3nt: TGTGCCAGCAGCCAAGCGGGGACTAGGGGTAGGTACGAGCAGTACTTC

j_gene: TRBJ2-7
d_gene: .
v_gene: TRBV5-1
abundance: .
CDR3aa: CASSLVSYEQYF
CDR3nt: TGCGCCAGCAGCCTGGTATCCTACGAGCAGTACTTC

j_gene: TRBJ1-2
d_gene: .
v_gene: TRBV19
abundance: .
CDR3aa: CASSISTGNYGYTF
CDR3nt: TGTGCCAGTAGTATATCTACAGGGAACTATGGCTACACCTTC

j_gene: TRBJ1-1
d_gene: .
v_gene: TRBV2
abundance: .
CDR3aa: CASRGGTPGIAEAFF
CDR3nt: TGTGCCAGCAGGGGGGGGACTCCGGGAATAGCTGAAGCTTTCTTT

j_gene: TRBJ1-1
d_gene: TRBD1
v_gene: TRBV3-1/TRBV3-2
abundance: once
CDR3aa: CASSYYRDRGTEAFF
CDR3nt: TGTGCCAGCAGCTATTACCGGGACAGGGGTACTGAAGCTTTCTTT

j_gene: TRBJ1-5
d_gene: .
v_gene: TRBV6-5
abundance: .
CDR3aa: CASSRPGVQPQHF
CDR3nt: TGTGCCAGCAGCCGGCCAGGGGTTCAGCCCCAGCATTTT

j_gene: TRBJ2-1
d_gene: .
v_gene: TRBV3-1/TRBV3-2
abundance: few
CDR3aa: CASSRVGLSKNEQFF
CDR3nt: TGTGCCAGCAGCCGCGTGGGACTTTCAAAAAATGAGCAGTTCTTC

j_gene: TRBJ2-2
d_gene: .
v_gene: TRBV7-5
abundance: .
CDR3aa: CVRSLAGLAGGPNTGELFF
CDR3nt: TGTGTCAGAAGCTTAGCCGGGCTAGCGGGGGGCCCGAACACCGGGGAGCTGTTTTTT

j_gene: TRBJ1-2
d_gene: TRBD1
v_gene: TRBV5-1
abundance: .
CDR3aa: CASRRIQGAFGYTF
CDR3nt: TGCGCCAGCAGACGCATCCAGGGGGCGTTCGGCTACACCTTC

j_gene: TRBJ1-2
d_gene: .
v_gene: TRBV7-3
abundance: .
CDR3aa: CASSLLPGLYGYTF
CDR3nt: TGTGCCAGCAGCTTATTACCAGGGCTCTATGGCTACACCTTC

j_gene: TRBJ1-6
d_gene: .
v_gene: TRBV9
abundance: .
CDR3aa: CASSVELWNSPLHF
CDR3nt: TGTGCCAGCAGCGTAGAACTATGGAATTCACCCCTCCACTTT

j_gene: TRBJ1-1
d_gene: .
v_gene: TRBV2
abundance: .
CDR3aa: CASSQQTVNTEAFF
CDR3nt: TGTGCCAGCAGCCAACAGACAGTGAACACTGAAGCTTTCTTT

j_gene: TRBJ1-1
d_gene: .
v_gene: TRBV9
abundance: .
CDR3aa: CASSEQNRIHFNTEAFF
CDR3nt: TGTGCCAGCAGCGAACAGAACAGAATTCACTTTAACACTGAAGCTTTCTTT

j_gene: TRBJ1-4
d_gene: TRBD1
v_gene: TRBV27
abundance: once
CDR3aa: CASTTYYRGRRDEKLFF
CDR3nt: TGTGCCAGCACCACCTACTACAGGGGGCGGCGGGATGAAAAACTGTTTTTT

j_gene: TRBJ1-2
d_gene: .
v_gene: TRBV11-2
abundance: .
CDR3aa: CASSPRRDRNYGYTF
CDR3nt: TGTGCCAGCAGCCCCCGCAGAGACAGGAACTATGGCTACACCTTC